One sample yielded the 14 T cell receptor beta chains listed below, sequenced in a study of CD8+ T cells in alopecia areata. Sequencing used cDNA as its template, made by extracting RNA and reverse transcribing it. Sequencing was performed with immunoSEQ multiplex PCR; in TCRdb, only in-frame clones are kept and a portion is missing. The repertoire holds 120,000 or so clones, approximately 58% seen once, with around 2.7% in the top ten. Sequencing was done on a sample of CD4+ T cells sorted from blood. Receptor source: a human donor in good health.

V gene TRBV4-1 combines with J gene TRBJ1-2; 7 bases fit TRBD1. The CDR3 is 15 residues long. CDR1 is MGHRA and CDR2 is YSYEKL in the germline V gene. The trim removed 2 bases at V and 0 bases at J, leaving 3 bases unmatched. The CDR3 loop is CASSQLTGTNYGYTF. CDR3 DNA: TGCGCCAGCAGCCAATTGACAGGGACTAACTATGGCTACACCTTC.

The chain carries TRBV6-1 and TRBJ2-7; 9 bases fit TRBD1. Germline V CDR1 and CDR2: MNHNS, SASEGT. The CDR3 contains 15 residues. V dropped 4 bases and J dropped 4; count of bases not matched to a gene: 8. In DNA form, the CDR3 reads TGTGCCAGCAGTGCCAGGGGGACAGGGACTTACGAGCAGTACTTC. This translates into CASSARGTGTYEQYF.

The chain uses TRBV29-1 and TRBJ2-1, with D possibly being TRBD2 (5 bases). This CDR3 has 14 residues. Germline lookup yields CDR1 SQVTM and CDR2 ANQGSEA. Trimming cost V 2 bases and J 8 bases, with 16 bases left between them. CDR3 bases: TGCAGCGTTGAAACTGCCACATCGAGGGATGAGCAGTTCTTC. Its translation: CSVETATSRDEQFF.

This chain uses TRBV4-1 with TRBJ2-2; TRBD1 is a possible D gene (6 bases). Germline CDR1 MGHRA, CDR2 YSYEKL. The CDR3 has 19 residues. V lost 2 bases, J lost 0 bases, and 19 bases lay in between. Here the CDR3 DNA reads TGCGCCAGCAGCCAAAAAGGGACACCGATTCCTGCGAACACCGGGGAGCTGTTTTTT. Amino acid sequence: CASSQKGTPIPANTGELFF.

This clone was picked up a small number of times. The chain uses TRBV23-1 and TRBJ2-1; 7 positions agree with TRBD2. TRBV23-1 is flagged as an ORF with uncertain function. The CDR3 loop spans 15 amino acids. The V segment lost 8 bases and the J segment 3 bases; nucleotides outside the gene matches: 10. The CDR3 reads CASLERGVLYNEQFF. Here the CDR3 DNA reads TGCGCCAGCCTGGAACGGGGGGTCCTCTACAATGAGCAGTTCTTC.

This clone came up once. This chain joins TRBV27 and TRBJ2-6, with unresolved D. Between the trimmed V and J ends, which lost 3 bases and 7 bases, there was a span of 10 bases. The germline V gene has CDR1 MNHEY and CDR2 SMNVEV (reference sequence). The CDR3 has 14 amino acids. This CDR3 is CASSFTGPANVLTF. The CDR3, as DNA: TGTGCCAGCAGTTTTACCGGCCCCGCCAACGTCCTGACTTTC.

The J gene is TRBJ2-3, the V gene TRBV4-1; D possibly corresponds to TRBD2 (5 bases). V shed 2 bases and J shed 1 base, with 19 bases lying between them. There are 18 residues in the CDR3. Per the germline V gene, CDR1 is MGHRA and CDR2 is YSYEKL. As DNA, the CDR3 is TGCGCCAGCAGCCAACGTTCGGCGGGCAGCGAACGCACAGATACGCAGTATTTT. This codes for CASSQRSAGSERTDTQYF.

The chain links TRBV29-1 to TRBJ1-4; TRBD1 matches at 11 bases. V dropped 5 bases and J dropped 8; count of bases not matched to a gene: 19. The germline V gene encodes CDR1 SQVTM and CDR2 ANQGSEA. The CDR3 is 18 amino acids. The DNA for the CDR3 is TGCAGCGTTCGTCATGAGGGGACAGGGGGTCCGGTTATGGAAAAACTGTTTTTT. Amino acid sequence: CSVRHEGTGGPVMEKLFF.

The V and J genes are TRBV15 and TRBJ2-3; 10 bases line up with TRBD1. The CDR3 has 15 residues. J was trimmed by 4 bases and V by 5 bases; bases with no gene match: 6. CDR1 is LNHNV and CDR2 is YYDKDF in the germline V gene (reference sequence). The CDR3 DNA sequence: TGTGCCACCAGCGGGGTGACAGGGGGCGCAGATACGCAGTATTTT. Amino acids: CATSGVTGGADTQYF.

The table lists this clone with a few counts. The chain is built from TRBV5-1 and TRBJ2-6; D is perhaps TRBD1 (6 bases). Germline V gene sequence: CDR1 SGHRS, CDR2 YFSETQ. This CDR3 has 16 residues. V lost 6 bases and J 0 bases, leaving 13 bases between the germline ends. DNA of the CDR3: TGCGCCAGCACCGGACAGAGTAACTCTGGGGCCAACGTCCTGACTTTC. This encodes CASTGQSNSGANVLTF.

This clone was observed a few times. V and J are TRBV21-1 and TRBJ2-7; no check of the table's D call, TRBD1, against the DNA was made. TRBV21-1 counts as a pseudogene. The CDR3 consists of 14 residues. The CDR3 DNA sequence: TGTGCCAGCAGCAAAACGGGACAGGGTGACGAGCAGTACTTC. Amino acids: CASSKTGQGDEQYF.

Regarding this clone: Different DNA sequences within this sample yield the same CDR3. The genes are TRBV27 and TRBJ1-2; 8 nucleotides line up with TRBD1. V shed 4 bases and J 4 bases; nucleotides not matched to a gene: 2. The CDR3 covers 13 residues. CDR1 is MNHEY, CDR2 SMNVEV, per germline (reference sequence). CDR3 DNA: TGTGCCAGCAGTTCTACAGGGGGCTATGGCTACACCTTC. This encodes CASSSTGGYGYTF.

The chain is built from TRBV6-5 and TRBJ1-6, with TRBD1 matching 9 bases. V trimming: 6 bases; J trimming: 7 bases; junction bases outside the gene matches: 4. CDR1 is MNHEY, CDR2 SVGAGI, per germline. The CDR3 contains 14 residues. CDR3 protein: CASRKGQGNSPLHF. The DNA for the CDR3 is TGTGCCAGCAGAAAGGGACAGGGCAATTCACCCCTCCACTTT.

The J gene is TRBJ1-1, the V gene TRBV19; D unresolved. Germline lookup yields CDR1 LNHDA and CDR2 SQIVND (reference sequence). V was shortened by 11 bases and J by 1 base, with 14 bases between the two germline ends. This CDR3 region has 13 residues. The CDR3 DNA sequence: TGTGCCTGGAGTGTACCCAAGAACACTGAAGCTTTCTTT. Translation gives CAWSVPKNTEAFF.